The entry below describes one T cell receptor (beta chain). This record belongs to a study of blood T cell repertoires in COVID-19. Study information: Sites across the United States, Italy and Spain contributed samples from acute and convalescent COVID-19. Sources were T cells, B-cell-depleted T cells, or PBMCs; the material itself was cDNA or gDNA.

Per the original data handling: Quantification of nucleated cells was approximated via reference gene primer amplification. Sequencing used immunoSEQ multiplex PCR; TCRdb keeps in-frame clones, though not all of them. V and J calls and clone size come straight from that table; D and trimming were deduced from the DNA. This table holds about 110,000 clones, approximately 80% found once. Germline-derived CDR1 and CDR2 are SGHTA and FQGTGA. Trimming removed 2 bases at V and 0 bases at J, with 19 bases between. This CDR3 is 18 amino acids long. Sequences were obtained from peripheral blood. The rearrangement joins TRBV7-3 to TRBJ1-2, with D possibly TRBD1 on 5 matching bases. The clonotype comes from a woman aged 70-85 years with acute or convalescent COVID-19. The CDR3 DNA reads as TGTGCCAGCAGCTTAGGCCCCTCGGACATCCTTACTAACTATGGCTACACCTTC. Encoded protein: CASSLGPSDILTNYGYTF.